This TCR beta chain was profiled in a study of blood T cell repertoires in COVID-19. Across the whole study: T cells, B-cell-depleted T cells, or PBMCs supplied cDNA or gDNA.

Per germline, CDR1 KGHSH and CDR2 LQKENI. Trimming took 3 bases from V and 7 from J, leaving 18 bases between them. The length of the CDR3 is 15 residues. Profiling relied on immunoSEQ multiplex PCR, and the TCRdb table lists in-frame clones only, not all of them. The sample carries more than 60,000 clones, around 90% recorded once. This chain joins TRBV18 and TRBJ1-2; possible D gene TRBD1, 6 bases. Sequencing used peripheral blood. The TCR sequence derives from a woman older than 75 with active or convalescent COVID-19. For the CDR3, the DNA is TGTGCCAGCTCACCCTCCCGGGACAAGACTCGTGGCTACACCTTC. Protein product: CASSPSRDKTRGYTF.